The next 29 T cell receptor beta chains were all read from a single sample in a study of blood T cell repertoires in COVID-19. Assay: immunoSEQ multiplex PCR; the TCRdb copy retains only in-frame clones and omits some. The repertoire holds a few hundred thousand clones, around four fifths seen once, with around 4.1% in the top ten. Sequenced material: peripheral blood. These receptors originate from a woman in her forties or fifties with active or convalescent COVID-19.

This rearrangement joins TRBV3-1 (or the pseudogene TRBV3-2) to TRBJ1-1; D is possibly TRBD1 (5 bases). This CDR3 is built from 16 residues. The germline V gene encodes CDR1 LGHDT and CDR2 YNNKEL (reference sequence). V lost 0 bases to trimming and J lost 1 base, with 12 bases between them. CDR3 residues: CASSQEGPGPNTEAFF. The CDR3 nucleotides are TGTGCCAGCAGCCAAGAAGGTCCAGGGCCGAACACTGAAGCTTTCTTT.

This CDR3 is CSVSPGQGFFF. The CDR3 DNA follows: TGCAGCGTTTCACCGGGACAGGGTTTTTTCTTC. The chain couples TRBV29-1 to TRBJ2-1; 9 bases agree with TRBD1. The CDR3 is 11 amino acids. J lost 16 bases, V lost 5 bases, and 9 bases had no gene match. Germline V gene data show CDR1 as SQVTM and CDR2 as ANQGSEA.

The rearrangement joins TRBV2 to TRBJ1-5; D is perhaps TRBD1 (6 bases). Germline V CDR1 and CDR2: SNHLY, FYNNEI. V gave up 5 bases and J gave up 4 bases, with 15 bases separating them. The CDR3 is 15 residues long. CDR3: CASSKRGQLNQPQHF. The CDR3 nucleotides are TGTGCCAGCAGTAAACGAGGACAGCTTAATCAGCCCCAGCATTTT.

This chain links TRBV19 with TRBJ2-2; weak D call: TRBD1 (6 bases). The length of the CDR3 is 18 residues. V gave up 7 bases and J gave up 1 base, with 22 bases separating them. CDR1 LNHDA and CDR2 SQIVND come from the germline V gene (reference sequence). The CDR3 nucleotides read TGTGCCAGTAAAGGGGGACATGCCTCCCTGGTGAACACCGGGGAGCTGTTTTTT. It encodes CASKGGHASLVNTGELFF.

The V and J genes are TRBV11-2 and TRBJ2-4; D is perhaps TRBD1 (5 bases). The V and J ends lost 1 base and 7 bases respectively, with 8 bases between them. Germline assignment: CDR1 SGHAT and CDR2 FQNNGV. The length of the CDR3 is 13 residues. The CDR3 spells CASSLVGANIQYF. The CDR3 coding sequence is TGTGCCAGCAGCTTAGTAGGGGCTAACATTCAGTACTTC.

The V gene is TRBV28, the J gene TRBJ1-2; D is ambiguous. Trimming took 6 bases from V and 6 from J, leaving 26 bases between them. The CDR3 sequence is 17 residues long. Germline V gene lookup returns CDR1 MDHEN and CDR2 SYDVKM. In DNA form, the CDR3 reads TGTGCCAGCAGGCGAAAGTACATACTCAGTGGAGTTCATGGCTACACCTTC. Amino acid sequence: CASRRKYILSGVHGYTF.

This clone came up once. The rearrangement joins TRBV6-6 to TRBJ1-1; 7 nucleotides align to TRBD1. This CDR3 is 16 amino acids long. The V segment lost 5 bases and the J segment 5 bases; nucleotides outside the gene matches: 14. CDR1 and CDR2 from the germline V gene are MNHNY and SVGAGI (reference sequence). The CDR3 bases are TGTGCCAGCAGTACAGGACAGGTTGTGTTTGGGACTGAAGCTTTCTTT. Translated: CASSTGQVVFGTEAFF.

The gene calls are TRBV7-8 and TRBJ1-5; D unresolved. There are 15 residues in the CDR3. The germline CDR1 and CDR2 sequences are SGHVS and FQNEAQ. Trimming shortened V by 1 base and J by 5 bases, and 12 bases separated the two germline ends. The DNA for the CDR3 is TGTGCCAGCAGCTTAGGTCGCGGCCGGGATCAGCCCCAGCATTTT. It is translated as CASSLGRGRDQPQHF.

This clone was counted a single time. The chain is built from TRBV30 and TRBJ1-5, with unresolved D. Germline V gene sequence: CDR1 GTSNPN, CDR2 SVGIG (reference sequence). V shed 3 bases and J shed 1 base, with 13 bases lying between them. The CDR3 extends over 15 amino acids. The CDR3: CAWSSEPGSNQPQHF. CDR3 bases: TGTGCCTGGAGCTCAGAGCCGGGAAGCAATCAGCCCCAGCATTTT.

The DNA for the CDR3 is TGTGCCAGCAGCGTAGCGGTAGCCCTCACCTACGAGCAGTACTTC. This sequence encodes CASSVAVALTYEQYF. This sequence joins TRBV9 and TRBJ2-7; D remains ambiguous. Trimming removed 0 bases at V and 2 bases at J, with 12 bases between. Per germline, CDR1 SGDLS and CDR2 YYNGEE. The CDR3 loop spans 15 amino acids.

J is TRBJ1-6 and V is TRBV7-8; 7 nucleotides match TRBD1. The V gene end was trimmed by 3 bases and the J gene end by 4 bases; junction bases not matched to a gene: 9. Per the germline V gene, CDR1 is SGHVS and CDR2 is FQNEAQ. This CDR3 has 17 residues. The DNA for the CDR3 is TGTGCCAGCAGCTTGGCTGGGACAGAAGGATATAATTCACCCCTCCACTTT. Residues: CASSLAGTEGYNSPLHF.

The chain uses TRBV6-1 and TRBJ1-2; D possibly corresponds to TRBD1 (5 bases). V lost 3 bases, J lost 8 bases, and 13 bases lay in between. The germline CDR1 and CDR2 sequences are MNHNS and SASEGT. CDR3 size: 13 residues. The CDR3 reads CASSDWQGFGYTF. The CDR3 DNA is TGTGCCAGCAGTGATTGGCAGGGCTTCGGCTACACCTTC.

The V call is TRBV18, the J call TRBJ2-7, with 7 bases matching TRBD2. V trimming: 3 bases; J trimming: 0 bases; junction bases outside the gene matches: 5. The CDR3 loop spans 15 amino acids. CDR1 and CDR2 from the germline V gene are KGHSH and LQKENI. The CDR3 DNA reads TGTGCCAGCTCACCGAAGCGGGGCGCCTCCTACGAGCAGTACTTC. This translates into CASSPKRGASYEQYF.

The chain carries TRBV19 and TRBJ2-5; perhaps TRBD1 as D (6 bases). Trimming took off 6 bases at V and 2 bases at J, with 13 bases between the two ends. Germline lookup yields CDR1 LNHDA and CDR2 SQIVND (reference sequence). The length of the CDR3 is 14 residues. CDR3 residues: CASSWGRIQETQYF. In DNA, the CDR3 is TGTGCCAGTAGCTGGGGGCGTATACAAGAGACCCAGTACTTC.

This clone was observed a handful of times. This chain connects TRBV11-2 to TRBJ1-1; D possibly corresponds to TRBD1 (6 bases). V lost 5 bases, J lost 0 bases, and 16 bases lay in between. The CDR3 is 16 amino acids. Germline V lookup: CDR1 SGHAT, CDR2 FQNNGV. Here the CDR3 reads CASSPLLGQLNTEAFF. Written as DNA, the CDR3 is TGTGCCAGCAGCCCGCTCCTCGGACAGTTGAACACTGAAGCTTTCTTT.

The chain uses TRBV10-3 and TRBJ2-7; D ambiguous. Per germline, CDR1 ENHRY and CDR2 SYGVKD. This CDR3 is 14 amino acids long. Trimming removed 8 bases at V and 0 bases at J, with 14 bases between. This CDR3 reads CAIRPAMSSYEQYF. The CDR3 DNA sequence: TGTGCCATCCGCCCCGCCATGAGCTCCTACGAGCAGTACTTC.

V usage is TRBV21-1 and J usage is TRBJ1-3; the table's TRBD1 call for D was not verified on the DNA. TRBV21-1 is marked as a pseudogene. CDR3 length equals 18 residues. The CDR3 DNA reads TGTGCCAGCAGCAACGGGCCGGCCCCGGGACAGGGATGGGACACCATATATTTT. Its translation is CASSNGPAPGQGWDTIYF.

V and J are TRBV2 and TRBJ2-5, with 10 bases aligning to TRBD1. Germline values: CDR1 SNHLY, CDR2 FYNNEI. V was clipped by 10 bases and J by 2 bases; unmatched bases: 10. The CDR3 has 15 residues. The CDR3 spells CATGWDRGLQETQYF. CDR3 coding DNA: TGTGCCACCGGATGGGACAGGGGATTACAAGAGACCCAGTACTTC.

The chain links TRBV3-1 (or the pseudogene TRBV3-2) to TRBJ2-2, with a possible D match to TRBD2 (5 bases). CDR1 and CDR2 from the germline V gene are LGHDT and YNNKEL (reference sequence). The CDR3 has 12 amino acids. V was clipped by 4 bases and J by 6 bases, with 6 bases between them. The CDR3 sequence: CASSRRAGELFF. The CDR3 nucleotides are TGTGCCAGCAGCCGGCGGGCCGGGGAGCTGTTTTTT.

This rearrangement joins TRBV7-2 to TRBJ1-5; no reliable D call. The CDR3 runs to 16 residues. Looked up from germline, CDR1 is SGHTA and CDR2 is FQGNSA. Trimming took 5 bases from V and 4 from J, leaving 18 bases between them. For the CDR3, the DNA is TGTGCCAGCAGCGTCCTGGTTGGACGAGGGAATCAGCCCCAGCATTTT. Protein sequence: CASSVLVGRGNQPQHF.

V is TRBV29-1 and J is TRBJ1-1; D is unclear. Germline V gene data show CDR1 as SQVTM and CDR2 as ANQGSEA. V lost 4 bases to trimming and J lost 11 bases, with 14 bases between them. The CDR3 consists of 11 residues. The CDR3, as DNA: TGCAGCGTTGTCCTGGGAGGTACGGCTTTCTTT. Its translation is CSVVLGGTAFF.

The chain links TRBV30 to TRBJ2-1, with D perhaps matching TRBD1 (6 bases). Trimming left V 6 bases short and J 4 bases short, with 10 bases between. Germline V gene data show CDR1 as GTSNPN and CDR2 as SVGIG (reference sequence). The CDR3 is 12 residues long. CDR3 in DNA: TGTGCCTGCCTCAGGGGTTACAATGAGCAGTTCTTC. Encoded protein: CACLRGYNEQFF. Full variable domain (rest looked up from reference TRBV30 and TRBJ2-1): SQTIHQWPATLVQPVGSPLSLECTVEGTSNPNLYWYRQAAGRGLQLLFYSVGIGQISSEVPQNLSASRPQDRQFILSSKKLLLSDSGFYLCACLRGYNEQFFGPGTRLTVL.

As DNA, the CDR3 is TGTGCCAGCAGCTTTTCGGGATACCCGGGACAGCAGAATGAGCAGTTCTTC. Protein sequence: CASSFSGYPGQQNEQFF. This chain connects TRBV7-9 to TRBJ2-1, with 7 bases matching TRBD1. Germline-derived CDR1 and CDR2 are SEHNR and FQNEAQ (reference sequence). Trimming took 3 bases from V and 7 from J; bases not matched to a gene: 15. The length of the CDR3 is 17 residues.

This clone was seen only once. V gene TRBV18 combines with J gene TRBJ2-7; 7 nucleotides line up with TRBD1. Trimming removed 1 base from V and 5 bases from J; junction bases left unmatched: 11. CDR3 size: 16 residues. Germline V gives CDR1 KGHSH, CDR2 LQKENI. CDR3 residues: CASSPRVSGGDDEQYF. CDR3 DNA: TGTGCCAGCTCACCACGAGTATCAGGGGGTGACGACGAGCAGTACTTC.

The chain couples TRBV28 to TRBJ2-5, with 8 nucleotides matching TRBD2. CDR1 and CDR2 (germline): MDHEN, SYDVKM. The J segment lost 4 bases and the V segment lost 2 bases, leaving 0 bases of the junction unmatched. This CDR3 has 13 amino acids. The DNA of the CDR3 is TGTGCCAGCAGTTTACTAGCGGGAGAGACCCAGTACTTC. Its protein product is CASSLLAGETQYF.

The V gene is TRBV21-1, the J gene TRBJ1-1; the table gives TRBD1 as D, unverified against the DNA. TRBV21-1 is tagged as a pseudogene. This CDR3 spans 15 amino acids. In DNA, the CDR3 is TGTGCCAGCAGGGGCGGGACAGGGGTGAACACTGAAGCTTTCTTT. It specifies CASRGGTGVNTEAFF.

V usage is TRBV19 and J usage is TRBJ1-2; the D gene is possibly TRBD1 (6 bases). Germline V gene lookup returns CDR1 LNHDA and CDR2 SQIVND (reference sequence). The V end was cut by 1 base, the J end by 4 bases, with 19 bases between. The CDR3 has 17 amino acids. The DNA of the CDR3 is TGTGCCAGTAGTATAGGAGGTTACAGGGAAAGGTTCTATGGCTACACCTTC. Translating it yields CASSIGGYRERFYGYTF.

As DNA, the CDR3 is TGTGCCAGCAGTTCCCTCGGGCTAGCGGACTACGAGCAGTACTTC. Protein product: CASSSLGLADYEQYF. The rearrangement joins TRBV27 to TRBJ2-7, with 7 bases lining up with TRBD2. The CDR3 sequence is 15 residues long. The germline V gene has CDR1 MNHEY and CDR2 SMNVEV (reference sequence). The V and J ends lost 4 bases and 3 bases, in that order; junction bases with no gene match: 9.

The gene calls are TRBV6-2 or TRBV6-3 and TRBJ2-5; 7 bases are shared with TRBD2. This CDR3 region has 13 residues. Trimming removed 6 bases from V and 7 bases from J; junction bases left unmatched: 8. Germline values: CDR1 MNHEY, CDR2 SVGEGT. CDR3 DNA: TGTGCCAGCAGCCCTGGACCGGGGGGGACCCAGTACTTC. This gives the protein CASSPGPGGTQYF.